This TCR beta chain was sequenced during a study of blood T cell repertoires in COVID-19. Background on the study: Specimens from acute and convalescent COVID-19 originated in the United States, Italy and Spain. The cDNA or gDNA used as material had been derived from T cells, B-cell-depleted T cells, or PBMCs.

Authors' methods: Amplifying reference gene primers gave estimates of nucleated cell counts. Here immunoSEQ multiplex PCR was the method, and the copy in TCRdb shows in-frame clones only, minus some. V and J calls and clone size are given by that table; D and trimming were obtained from the DNA. This sample has around 250,000 clones; roughly 90% occur once, and the top ten carry about 0.94%. Per the germline V gene, CDR1 is SGHNT and CDR2 is YYREEE (reference sequence). This CDR3 has 15 residues. The ends were cut back, 1 base at V and 2 bases at J, with 13 bases in the middle. The rearrangement links TRBV5-4 to TRBJ2-7, with a possible D match to TRBD1 (6 bases). The source of this sequence is a woman in her 40s who had recovered from COVID-19. The sample taken for sequencing was peripheral blood. This chain's CDR3 is CASSLMAGDTYEQYF. The DNA of the CDR3 is TGTGCCAGCAGCTTGATGGCAGGGGACACCTACGAGCAGTACTTC.